The entry below gives a single TCR beta chain sequence along with its context. The CDR3 has 14 amino acids. V lost 2 bases and J lost 6, with 15 bases in between. CDR1 is SGHKS, CDR2 YYEKEE, per germline (reference sequence). The table came from immunoSEQ multiplex PCR; TCRdb's copy has only in-frame clones and leaves some out. The repertoire includes about 60,000 clones, 90% to 95% of them detected once, and around 0.9% sits in the top ten. The data are from a study of T cell changes during pregnancy in multiple sclerosis. The TCR sequence derives from a female donor with multiple sclerosis, enrolled in a pregnancy study. Source: peripheral blood, taken before pregnancy. The chain couples TRBV5-5 to TRBJ2-7, with D maybe TRBD2 (6 bases). DNA for the CDR3: TGTGCCAGCAGCTTAGGAGGGGTCTATGGCGAGCAGTACTTC. Its translation: CASSLGGVYGEQYF.